The 10 T cell receptor beta chains below all came from one sample that was sequenced in a study of OX40 agonist ivuxolimab in advanced cancers. TCRdb's table, derived via immunoSEQ multiplex PCR, lists solely in-frame clones and lacks some. The sample records under 85,000 clones, about 87% being singletons. The source was CD4+ or CD8+ T cells sorted from blood, collected in a trial of the OX40 agonist ivuxolimab. The receptors originated from an adult with an advanced solid tumor such as melanoma, head and neck, liver or kidney cancer.

The chain recombines TRBV6-6 with TRBJ1-1; D is perhaps TRBD1 (5 bases). The V and J ends lost 7 bases and 0 bases respectively, with 12 bases between them. The V gene's germline CDR1 is MNHNY and CDR2 SVGAGI (reference sequence). The CDR3 spans 14 residues. CDR3 region: CASISGRLNTEAFF. The CDR3 bases are TGTGCCAGCATTTCGGGACGGCTGAACACTGAAGCTTTCTTT.

The V gene is TRBV7-2, the J gene TRBJ2-1; D is unclear. In germline, CDR1 is SGHTA, CDR2 FQGNSA. The CDR3 consists of 14 residues. Trimming took 6 bases from V and 6 from J, leaving 15 bases between them. In nucleotides, the CDR3 is TGTGCCAGCAGTTCTTCCGCTGGCGGCAATGAGCAGTTCTTC. Translated, it gives CASSSSAGGNEQFF.

The rearrangement uses TRBV6-7 and TRBJ1-5; weak D call: TRBD1 (5 bases). TRBV6-7 is marked as an open reading frame, function uncertain. The CDR3 is 15 amino acids. V shed 6 bases and J shed 0 bases, with 12 bases lying between them. CDR3 sequence (DNA): TGTGCCAGCAGGACCGACAGAGCTAGCAATCAGCCCCAGCATTTT. Its protein product is CASRTDRASNQPQHF.

The chain couples TRBV4-1 to TRBJ1-2, with TRBD1 matching over 8 bases. The V and J ends lost 0 bases and 4 bases, in that order; junction bases with no gene match: 4. Germline-derived CDR1 and CDR2 are MGHRA and YSYEKL. CDR3 length equals 15 residues. The CDR3 protein is CASSQDQGQAYGYTF. CDR3 DNA: TGCGCCAGCAGCCAAGATCAGGGACAGGCCTATGGCTACACCTTC.

The chain has TRBV4-2 and TRBJ1-3; D gene ambiguous. The CDR3 runs 13 residues. V gave up 0 bases and J gave up 2 bases, with 2 bases separating them. Germline V gene lookup returns CDR1 LGHNA and CDR2 YNFKEQ. The CDR3 DNA sequence: TGTGCCAGCAGCCAAGATACTGGAAACACCATATATTTT. As protein: CASSQDTGNTIYF.

In its sample, this clone was seen once. The chain has TRBV19 and TRBJ1-5; tentative D call: TRBD1 (6 bases). V lost 3 bases and J lost 5, with 8 bases in between. The CDR3 extends over 13 amino acids. The germline CDR1 and CDR2 sequences are LNHDA and SQIVND (reference sequence). The CDR3: CASSIRGDQPQHF. DNA of the CDR3: TGTGCCAGTAGTATCAGGGGAGATCAGCCCCAGCATTTT. Combining the CDR3 with reference TRBV19 and TRBJ1-5 gives the whole variable domain DGGITQSPKYLFRKEGQNVTLSCEQNLNHDAMYWYRQDPGQGLRLIYYSQIVNDFQKGDIAEGYSVSREKKESFPLTVTSAQKNPTAFYLCASSIRGDQPQHFGDGTRLSIL.

This clone was detected a few times. CDR3 in DNA: TGTGCCAGCAGCTTAGCGGTTCGGACAGATGAAGCTTTCTTT. It specifies CASSLAVRTDEAFF. The V call is TRBV7-2, the J call TRBJ1-1; D is possibly TRBD1 (6 bases). The CDR3 has 14 residues. Germline lookup yields CDR1 SGHTA and CDR2 FQGNSA. Trimming shortened V by 0 bases and J by 7 bases, and 12 bases separated the two germline ends.

This chain joins TRBV10-3 and TRBJ1-5; the match to TRBD1 covers 10 bases. Trimming removed 6 bases from V and 5 bases from J; junction bases left unmatched: 4. Germline assignment: CDR1 ENHRY and CDR2 SYGVKD. The CDR3 has 14 residues. This CDR3 is CAIRPGTGDQPQHF. The CDR3 nucleotides are TGTGCCATCAGACCCGGGACAGGGGATCAGCCCCAGCATTTT.

This chain joins TRBV30 and TRBJ1-6; no definite D call. Trimming shortened V by 2 bases and J by 10 bases, and 18 bases separated the two germline ends. Germline loops: CDR1 GTSNPN, CDR2 SVGIG (reference sequence). The CDR3 runs to 15 residues. The CDR3 nucleotides are TGTGCCTGGAGTCTGAGGATACTGAGGGCCTCACCCCTCCACTTT. This sequence encodes CAWSLRILRASPLHF.

The rearrangement links TRBV11-2 to TRBJ1-2, with no clear D. The CDR3 length is 15 residues. Trimming removed 1 base at V and 2 bases at J, with 11 bases between. The germline CDR1 and CDR2 sequences are SGHAT and FQNNGV. The CDR3 reads CASSLVAAWNYGYTF. DNA for the CDR3: TGTGCCAGCAGCTTAGTGGCGGCGTGGAACTATGGCTACACCTTC. The full variable domain, with the rest looked up from reference TRBV11-2 and TRBJ1-2, is EAGVAQSPRYKIIEKRQSVAFWCNPISGHATLYWYQQILGQGPKLLIQFQNNGVVDDSQLPKDRFSAERLKGVDSTLKIQPAKLEDSAVYLCASSLVAAWNYGYTFGSGTRLTVV.